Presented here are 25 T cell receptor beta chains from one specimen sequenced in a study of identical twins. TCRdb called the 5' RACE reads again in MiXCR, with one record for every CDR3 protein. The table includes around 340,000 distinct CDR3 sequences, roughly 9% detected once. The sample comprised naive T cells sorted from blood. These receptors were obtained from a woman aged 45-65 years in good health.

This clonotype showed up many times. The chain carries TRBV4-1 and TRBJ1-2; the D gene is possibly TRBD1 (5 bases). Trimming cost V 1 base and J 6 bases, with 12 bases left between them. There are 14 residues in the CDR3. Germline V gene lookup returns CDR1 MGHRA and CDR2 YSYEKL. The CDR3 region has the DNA TGCGCCAGCAGCCAAGCAGGGAATAGGAATGGCTACACCTTC. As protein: CASSQAGNRNGYTF.

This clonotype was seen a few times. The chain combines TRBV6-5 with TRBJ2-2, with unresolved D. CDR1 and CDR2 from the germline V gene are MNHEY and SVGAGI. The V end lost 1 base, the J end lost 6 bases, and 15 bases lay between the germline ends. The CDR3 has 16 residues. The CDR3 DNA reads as TGTGCCAGCAGTTACTTTCCCGGGCAGCTCTCCGGGGAGCTGTTTTTT. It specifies CASSYFPGQLSGELFF.

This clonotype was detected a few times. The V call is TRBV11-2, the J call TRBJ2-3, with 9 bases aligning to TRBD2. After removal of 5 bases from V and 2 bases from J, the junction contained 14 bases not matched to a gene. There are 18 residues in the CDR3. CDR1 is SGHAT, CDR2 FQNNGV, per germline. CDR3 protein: CASSPTLEEREDTDTQYF. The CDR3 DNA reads TGTGCCAGCAGCCCAACGTTAGAGGAGCGGGAGGACACAGATACGCAGTATTTT.

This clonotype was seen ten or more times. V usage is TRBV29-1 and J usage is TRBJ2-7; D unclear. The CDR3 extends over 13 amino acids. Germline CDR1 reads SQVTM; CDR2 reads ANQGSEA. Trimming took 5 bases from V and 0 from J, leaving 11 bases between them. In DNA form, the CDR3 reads TGCAGCGTTTATGGTCCGCTCTCCTACGAGCAGTACTTC. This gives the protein CSVYGPLSYEQYF.

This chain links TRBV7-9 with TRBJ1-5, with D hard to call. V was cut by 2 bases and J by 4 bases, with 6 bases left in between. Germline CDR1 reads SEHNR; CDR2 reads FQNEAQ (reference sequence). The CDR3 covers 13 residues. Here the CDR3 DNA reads TGTGCCAGCAGCTTATTATCGAATCAGCCCCAGCATTTT. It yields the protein CASSLLSNQPQHF.

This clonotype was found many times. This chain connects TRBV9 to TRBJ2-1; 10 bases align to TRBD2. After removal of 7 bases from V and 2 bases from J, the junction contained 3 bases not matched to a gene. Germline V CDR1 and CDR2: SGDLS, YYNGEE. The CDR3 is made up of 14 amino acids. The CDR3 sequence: CASAAGGPYNEQFF. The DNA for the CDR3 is TGTGCCAGCGCAGCGGGAGGGCCCTACAATGAGCAGTTCTTC.

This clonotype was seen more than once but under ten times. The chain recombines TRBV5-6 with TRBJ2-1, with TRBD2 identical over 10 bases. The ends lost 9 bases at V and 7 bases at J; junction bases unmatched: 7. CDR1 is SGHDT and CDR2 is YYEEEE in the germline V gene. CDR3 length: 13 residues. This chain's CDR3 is CATTGTSVNEQFF. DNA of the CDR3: TGTGCCACCACCGGGACTAGCGTTAATGAGCAGTTCTTC.

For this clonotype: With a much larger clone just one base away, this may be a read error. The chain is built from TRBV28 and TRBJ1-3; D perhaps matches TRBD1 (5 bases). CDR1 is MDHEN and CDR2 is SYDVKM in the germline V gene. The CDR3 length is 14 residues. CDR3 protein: CASSTQGAGNTVYF. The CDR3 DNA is TGTGCCAGCAGCACTCAGGGAGCTGGAAACACCGTATATTTT.

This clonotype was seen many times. CDR3 sequence (DNA): TGTGCCAGCAGCTTAAGGGTAGGCAATGAGCAGTTCTTC. Translating it yields CASSLRVGNEQFF. The genes are TRBV7-6 and TRBJ2-1; D remains ambiguous. Trimming removed 2 bases from V and 6 bases from J, with 8 bases in between. The CDR3 extends over 13 amino acids. Germline V CDR1 and CDR2: SGHVS, FNYEAQ.

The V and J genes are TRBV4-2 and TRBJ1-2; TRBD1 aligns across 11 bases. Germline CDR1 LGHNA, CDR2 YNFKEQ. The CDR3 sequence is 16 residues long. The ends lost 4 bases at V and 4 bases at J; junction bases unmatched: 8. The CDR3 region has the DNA TGTGCCAGCAGCCTGGGACAGGGGGAAAGGGGCTATGGCTACACCTTC. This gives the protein CASSLGQGERGYGYTF.

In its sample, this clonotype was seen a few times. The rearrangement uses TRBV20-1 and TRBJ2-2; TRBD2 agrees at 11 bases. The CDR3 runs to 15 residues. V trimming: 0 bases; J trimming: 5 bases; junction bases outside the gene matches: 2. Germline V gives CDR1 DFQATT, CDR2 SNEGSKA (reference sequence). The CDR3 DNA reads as TGCAGTGCTAGAGATCTAGCGGGAGGAACCGGGGAGCTGTTTTTT. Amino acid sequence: CSARDLAGGTGELFF.

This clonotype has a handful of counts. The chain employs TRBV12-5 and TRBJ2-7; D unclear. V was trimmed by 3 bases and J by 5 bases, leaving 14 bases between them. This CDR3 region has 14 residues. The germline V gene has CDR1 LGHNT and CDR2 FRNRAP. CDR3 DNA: TGTGCTAGTGGTTTAGCAGGTGTGAATCACGAGCAGTACTTC. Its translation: CASGLAGVNHEQYF.

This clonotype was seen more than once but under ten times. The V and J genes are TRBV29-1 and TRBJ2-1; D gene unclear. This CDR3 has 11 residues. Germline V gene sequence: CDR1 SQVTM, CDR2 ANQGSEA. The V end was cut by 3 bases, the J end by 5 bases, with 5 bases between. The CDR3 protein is CSVDFHNEQFF. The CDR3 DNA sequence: TGCAGCGTTGACTTCCACAATGAGCAGTTCTTC.

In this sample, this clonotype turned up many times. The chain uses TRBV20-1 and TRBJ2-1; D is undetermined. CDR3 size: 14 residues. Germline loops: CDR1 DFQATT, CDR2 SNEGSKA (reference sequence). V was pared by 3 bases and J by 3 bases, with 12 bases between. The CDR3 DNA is TGCAGTGCTAGCGTCCTACACCTCTACAATGAGCAGTTCTTC. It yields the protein CSASVLHLYNEQFF.

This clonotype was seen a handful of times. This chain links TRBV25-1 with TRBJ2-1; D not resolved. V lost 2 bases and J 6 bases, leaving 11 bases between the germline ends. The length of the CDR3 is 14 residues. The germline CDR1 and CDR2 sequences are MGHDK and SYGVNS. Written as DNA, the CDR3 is TGTGCCAGCAGTGAACACCGAGTCCGCAATGAGCAGTTCTTC. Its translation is CASSEHRVRNEQFF.

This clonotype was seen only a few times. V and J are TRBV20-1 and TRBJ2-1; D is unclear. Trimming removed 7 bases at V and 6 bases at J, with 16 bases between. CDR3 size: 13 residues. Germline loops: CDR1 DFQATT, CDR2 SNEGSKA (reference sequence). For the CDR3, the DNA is TGCAGTGTAGGCGGCCCCTCGATCAATGAGCAGTTCTTC. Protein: CSVGGPSINEQFF.

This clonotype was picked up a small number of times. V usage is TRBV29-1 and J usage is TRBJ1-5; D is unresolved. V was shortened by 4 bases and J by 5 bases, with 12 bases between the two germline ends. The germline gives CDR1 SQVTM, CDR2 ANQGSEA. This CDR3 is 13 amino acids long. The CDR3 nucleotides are TGCAGCGTTGCCGGGAGTGCCGATCAGCCCCAGCATTTT. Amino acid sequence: CSVAGSADQPQHF.

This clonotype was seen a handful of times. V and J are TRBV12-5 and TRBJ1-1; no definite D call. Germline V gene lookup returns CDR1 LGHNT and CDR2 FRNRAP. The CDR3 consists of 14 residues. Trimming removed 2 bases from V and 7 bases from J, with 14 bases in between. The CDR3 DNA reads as TGTGCTAGTGGTTTGCCGATATCAAAGTTTGAAGCTTTCTTT. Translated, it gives CASGLPISKFEAFF.

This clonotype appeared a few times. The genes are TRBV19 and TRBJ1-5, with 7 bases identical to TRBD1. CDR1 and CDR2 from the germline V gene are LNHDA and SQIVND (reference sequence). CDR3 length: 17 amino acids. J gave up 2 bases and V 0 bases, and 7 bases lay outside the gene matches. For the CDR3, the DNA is TGTGCCAGTAGTATAGATGGGAAGGGGGCCCGCAATCAGCCCCAGCATTTT. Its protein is CASSIDGKGARNQPQHF.

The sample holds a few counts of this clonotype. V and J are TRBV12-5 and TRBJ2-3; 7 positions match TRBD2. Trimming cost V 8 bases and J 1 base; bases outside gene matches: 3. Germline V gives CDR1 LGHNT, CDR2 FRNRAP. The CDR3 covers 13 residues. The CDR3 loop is CASQLAGTDTQYF. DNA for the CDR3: TGTGCTAGTCAGCTAGCGGGCACAGATACGCAGTATTTT.

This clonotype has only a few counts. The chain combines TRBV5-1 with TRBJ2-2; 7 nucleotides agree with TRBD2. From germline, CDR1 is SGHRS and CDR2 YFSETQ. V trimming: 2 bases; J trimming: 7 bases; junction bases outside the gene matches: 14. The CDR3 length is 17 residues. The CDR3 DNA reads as TGCGCCAGCAGCTTACGGGCAGCGGGAACGGCCGGCGGGGAGCTGTTTTTT. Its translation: CASSLRAAGTAGGELFF.

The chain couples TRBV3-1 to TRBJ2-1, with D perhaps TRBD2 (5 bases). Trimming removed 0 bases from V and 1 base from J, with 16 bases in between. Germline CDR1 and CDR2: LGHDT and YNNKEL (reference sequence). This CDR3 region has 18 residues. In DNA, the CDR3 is TGTGCCAGCAGCCAAGAGGGTGTTGGGAGAGGGTCCTACAATGAGCAGTTCTTC. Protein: CASSQEGVGRGSYNEQFF.

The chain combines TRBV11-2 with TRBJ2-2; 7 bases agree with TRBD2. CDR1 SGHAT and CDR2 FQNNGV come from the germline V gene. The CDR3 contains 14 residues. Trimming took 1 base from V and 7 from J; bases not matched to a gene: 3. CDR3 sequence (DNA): TGTGCCAGCAGCTTAGTGTCTAGCGGCGGGGAGCTGTTTTTT. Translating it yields CASSLVSSGGELFF.

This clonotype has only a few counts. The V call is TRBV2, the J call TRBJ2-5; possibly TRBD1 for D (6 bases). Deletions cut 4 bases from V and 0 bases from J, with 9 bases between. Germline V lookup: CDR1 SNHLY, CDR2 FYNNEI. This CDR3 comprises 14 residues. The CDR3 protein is CASSVGQYQETQYF. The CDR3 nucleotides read TGTGCCAGCAGTGTAGGACAGTACCAAGAGACCCAGTACTTC.

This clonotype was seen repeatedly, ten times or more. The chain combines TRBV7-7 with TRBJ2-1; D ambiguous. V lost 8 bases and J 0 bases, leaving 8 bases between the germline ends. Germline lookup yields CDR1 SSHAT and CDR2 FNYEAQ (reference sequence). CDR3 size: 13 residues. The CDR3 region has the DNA TGTGCCAGCTCACCGGGCTCCTACAATGAGCAGTTCTTC. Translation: CASSPGSYNEQFF.